A single sample gave rise to the 8 T cell receptor beta chains below, sequenced in a study of T cells in Graves' hyperthyroidism and ophthalmopathy. RNA transcripts gave rise to amplified TCR beta CDR3 regions. First-round RT-PCR with HTBI primers amplified the TCR CDR3 region. TCRdb called the multiplex PCR reads again in MiXCR, with one record for every CDR3 protein. The data show about 550,000 distinct CDR3 sequences, about a fifth seen once. The sequencing sample was made of blood. The receptors originated from a young man with Graves' hyperthyroidism.

Concerning this clonotype: Given a much more abundant clone one base away, this may be a read error. CDR3 bases: TGTGCCAGCATCACAGTCGGGGAAAGGGCTTTCTTT. Translating gives CASITVGERAFF. V usage is TRBV7-1 and J usage is TRBJ1-1; no reliable D call. TRBV7-1 carries the ORF label, with uncertain function. CDR3 length: 12 amino acids. V lost 7 bases and J 11 bases, leaving 17 bases between the germline ends.

CDR3 sequence: CASSWGLSGNTIYF. For the CDR3, the DNA is TGTGCCAGCAGTTGGGGCCTCTCTGGAAACACCATATATTTT. The rearrangement joins TRBV12-3 or TRBV12-4 to TRBJ1-3, with D possibly TRBD1 on 5 matching bases. The CDR3 extends over 14 amino acids. Trimming took 4 bases from V and 0 from J, leaving 7 bases between them.

This clonotype has only one observation. The gene calls are TRBV2 and TRBJ1-2; D is unclear. V gave up 3 bases and J gave up 8 bases, with 10 bases separating them. The CDR3 spans 12 residues. Germline values: CDR1 SNHLY, CDR2 FYNNEI. The CDR3 here is CASSDWGGGYTF. Here the CDR3 DNA reads TGTGCCAGCAGTGATTGGGGAGGCGGCTACACCTTC.

This clonotype was seen only a few times. V gene TRBV4-1 combines with J gene TRBJ2-7; possibly TRBD2 for D (5 bases). Trimming left V 1 base short and J 3 bases short, with 13 bases between. The CDR3 consists of 15 residues. Germline CDR1 reads MGHRA; CDR2 reads YSYEKL. CDR3 region: CASSQGGQAIYEQYF. DNA for the CDR3: TGCGCCAGCAGCCAAGGAGGGCAGGCGATCTACGAGCAGTACTTC.

This clonotype was seen at least ten times. The chain is built from TRBV20-1 and TRBJ1-1; 8 nucleotides align to TRBD1. Germline loops: CDR1 DFQATT, CDR2 SNEGSKA (reference sequence). With 5 bases clipped from V and 0 bases from J, the junction kept 5 bases outside the gene matches. CDR3 length: 14 residues. The DNA for the CDR3 is TGCAGTGCTGTCCGGGACAGGATGAACACTGAAGCTTTCTTT. Translating it yields CSAVRDRMNTEAFF.

The genes are TRBV7-2 and TRBJ2-2; no definite D call. With 4 bases removed from V and 3 bases from J, the gap between germline ends came to 6 bases. CDR3 size: 13 residues. Germline CDR1 SGHTA, CDR2 FQGNSA. This chain's CDR3 is CASSSRYTGELFF. CDR3 nucleotides: TGTGCCAGCAGCTCCCGCTACACCGGGGAGCTGTTTTTT.

The V call is TRBV10-3, the J call TRBJ1-1; 9 positions agree with TRBD1. The CDR3 totals 16 residues. V trimming: 10 bases; J trimming: 1 base; junction bases outside the gene matches: 13. Germline V gives CDR1 ENHRY, CDR2 SYGVKD. The CDR3 nucleotides read TGTGCCACCAAGGCCATTTCGGGACAGGGGAACACTGAAGCTTTCTTT. This encodes CATKAISGQGNTEAFF.

This clonotype was picked up many times. The gene calls are TRBV28 and TRBJ2-7; 8 nucleotides line up with TRBD1. Germline V gives CDR1 MDHEN, CDR2 SYDVKM. The CDR3 totals 16 residues. The V and J ends lost 6 bases and 4 bases, in that order; junction bases with no gene match: 14. The CDR3 DNA is TGTGCCAGCAGGAAAATCCGGACAGGGCCGGATTACGAGCAGTACTTC. This encodes CASRKIRTGPDYEQYF.